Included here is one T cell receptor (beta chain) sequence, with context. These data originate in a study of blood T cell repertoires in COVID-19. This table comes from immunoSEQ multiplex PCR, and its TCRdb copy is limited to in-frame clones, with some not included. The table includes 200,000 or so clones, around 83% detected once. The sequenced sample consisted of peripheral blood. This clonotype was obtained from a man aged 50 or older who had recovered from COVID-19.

The CDR3 DNA follows: TGTGCCAGCAGCTTGACAGGGGCCGATTTCTACGAGCAGTACTTC. It is translated as CASSLTGADFYEQYF. The chain carries TRBV9 and TRBJ2-7, with 8 bases fitting TRBD1. The germline V gene encodes CDR1 SGDLS and CDR2 YYNGEE. V dropped 4 bases and J dropped 3; count of bases not matched to a gene: 9. The CDR3 is made up of 15 amino acids.